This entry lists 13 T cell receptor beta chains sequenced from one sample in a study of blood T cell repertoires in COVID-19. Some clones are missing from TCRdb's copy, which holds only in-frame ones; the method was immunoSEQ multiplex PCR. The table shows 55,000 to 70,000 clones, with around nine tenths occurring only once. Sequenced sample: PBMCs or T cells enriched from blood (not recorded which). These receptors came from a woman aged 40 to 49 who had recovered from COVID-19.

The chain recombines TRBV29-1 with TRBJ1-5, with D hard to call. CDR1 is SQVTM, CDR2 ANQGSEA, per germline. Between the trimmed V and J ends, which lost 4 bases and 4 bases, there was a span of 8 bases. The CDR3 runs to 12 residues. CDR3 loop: CSVGGMNQPQHF. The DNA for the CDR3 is TGCAGCGTTGGCGGGATGAATCAGCCCCAGCATTTT.

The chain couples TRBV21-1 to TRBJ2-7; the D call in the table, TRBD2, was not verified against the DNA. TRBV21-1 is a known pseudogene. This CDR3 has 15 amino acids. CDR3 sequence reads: CASSKEGRDGYEQYF. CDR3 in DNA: TGTGCCAGCAGCAAGGAGGGCAGGGACGGCTACGAGCAGTACTTC.

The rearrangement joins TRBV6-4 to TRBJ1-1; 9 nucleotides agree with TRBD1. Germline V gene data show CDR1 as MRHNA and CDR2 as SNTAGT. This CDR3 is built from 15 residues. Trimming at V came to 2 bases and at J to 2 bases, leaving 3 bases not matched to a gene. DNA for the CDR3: TGTGCCAGCAGTGACGGGACAGGGTATAACACTGAAGCTTTCTTT. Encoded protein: CASSDGTGYNTEAFF.

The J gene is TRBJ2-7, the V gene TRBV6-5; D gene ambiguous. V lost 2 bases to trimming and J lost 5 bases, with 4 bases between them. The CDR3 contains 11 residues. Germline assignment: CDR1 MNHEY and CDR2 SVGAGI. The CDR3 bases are TGTGCCAGCAGTTACAGCCACGAGCAGTACTTC. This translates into CASSYSHEQYF.

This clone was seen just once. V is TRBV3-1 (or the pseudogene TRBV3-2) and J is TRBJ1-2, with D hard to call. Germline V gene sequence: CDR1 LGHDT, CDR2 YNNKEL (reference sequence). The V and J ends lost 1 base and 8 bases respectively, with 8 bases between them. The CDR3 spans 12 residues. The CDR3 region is CASSQGAGGYTF. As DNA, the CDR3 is TGTGCCAGCAGCCAAGGAGCGGGAGGCTACACCTTC.

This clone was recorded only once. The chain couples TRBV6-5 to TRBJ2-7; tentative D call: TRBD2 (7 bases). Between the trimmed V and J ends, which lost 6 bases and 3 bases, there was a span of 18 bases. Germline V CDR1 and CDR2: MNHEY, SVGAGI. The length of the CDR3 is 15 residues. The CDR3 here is CASRARAGDYYEQYF. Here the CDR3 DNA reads TGTGCCAGCAGAGCCAGGGCAGGGGACTACTACGAGCAGTACTTC.

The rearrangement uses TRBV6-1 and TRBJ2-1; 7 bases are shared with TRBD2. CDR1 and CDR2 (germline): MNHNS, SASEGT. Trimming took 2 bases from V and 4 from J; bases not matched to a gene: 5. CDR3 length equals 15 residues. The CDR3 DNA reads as TGTGCCAGCAGTGAAACGGGCGGGGGATACAATGAGCAGTTCTTC. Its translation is CASSETGGGYNEQFF.

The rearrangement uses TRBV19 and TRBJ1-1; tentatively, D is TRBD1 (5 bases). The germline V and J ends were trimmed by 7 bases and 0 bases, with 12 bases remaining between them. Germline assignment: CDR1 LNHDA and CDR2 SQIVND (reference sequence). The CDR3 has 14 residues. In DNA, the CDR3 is TGTGCCAGTATAGATCAGGGCCTGAACACTGAAGCTTTCTTT. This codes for CASIDQGLNTEAFF.

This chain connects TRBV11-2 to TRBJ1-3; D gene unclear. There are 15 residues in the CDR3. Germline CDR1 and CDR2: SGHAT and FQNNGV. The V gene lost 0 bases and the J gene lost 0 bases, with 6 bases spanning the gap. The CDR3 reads CASSLEAFSGNTIYF. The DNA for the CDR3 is TGTGCCAGCAGCTTAGAGGCCTTCTCTGGAAACACCATATATTTT. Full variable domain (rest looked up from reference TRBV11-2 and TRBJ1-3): EAGVAQSPRYKIIEKRQSVAFWCNPISGHATLYWYQQILGQGPKLLIQFQNNGVVDDSQLPKDRFSAERLKGVDSTLKIQPAKLEDSAVYLCASSLEAFSGNTIYFGEGSWLTVV.

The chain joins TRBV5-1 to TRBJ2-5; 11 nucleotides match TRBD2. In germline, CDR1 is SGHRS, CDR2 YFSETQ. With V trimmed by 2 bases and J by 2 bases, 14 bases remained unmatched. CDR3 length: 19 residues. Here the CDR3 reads CASSLLRLAGGREQETQYF. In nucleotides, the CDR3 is TGCGCCAGCAGCTTACTTCGGCTAGCGGGGGGTCGTGAACAAGAGACCCAGTACTTC.

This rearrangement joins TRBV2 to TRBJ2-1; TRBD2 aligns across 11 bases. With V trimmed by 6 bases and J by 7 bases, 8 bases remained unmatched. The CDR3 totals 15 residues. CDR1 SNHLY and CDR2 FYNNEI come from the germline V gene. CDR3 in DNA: TGTGCCAGCAGGGGCGGACTAGCGGGCGTTAATGAGCAGTTCTTC. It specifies CASRGGLAGVNEQFF.

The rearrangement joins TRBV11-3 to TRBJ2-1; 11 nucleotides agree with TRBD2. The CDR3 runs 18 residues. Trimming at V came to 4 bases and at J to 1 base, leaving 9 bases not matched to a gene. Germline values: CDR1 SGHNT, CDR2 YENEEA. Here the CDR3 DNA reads TGTGCCAGCAGCTCCTTCCTAGCGGGGGGCCCTTCCTACAATGAGCAGTTCTTC. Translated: CASSSFLAGGPSYNEQFF.

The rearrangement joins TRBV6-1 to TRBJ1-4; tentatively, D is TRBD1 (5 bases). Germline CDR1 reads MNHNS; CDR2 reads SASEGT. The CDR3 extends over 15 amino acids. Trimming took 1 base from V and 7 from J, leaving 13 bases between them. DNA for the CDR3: TGTGCCAGCAGTGAAGGGGCCAGGGTGACTGAAAAACTGTTTTTT. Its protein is CASSEGARVTEKLFF.